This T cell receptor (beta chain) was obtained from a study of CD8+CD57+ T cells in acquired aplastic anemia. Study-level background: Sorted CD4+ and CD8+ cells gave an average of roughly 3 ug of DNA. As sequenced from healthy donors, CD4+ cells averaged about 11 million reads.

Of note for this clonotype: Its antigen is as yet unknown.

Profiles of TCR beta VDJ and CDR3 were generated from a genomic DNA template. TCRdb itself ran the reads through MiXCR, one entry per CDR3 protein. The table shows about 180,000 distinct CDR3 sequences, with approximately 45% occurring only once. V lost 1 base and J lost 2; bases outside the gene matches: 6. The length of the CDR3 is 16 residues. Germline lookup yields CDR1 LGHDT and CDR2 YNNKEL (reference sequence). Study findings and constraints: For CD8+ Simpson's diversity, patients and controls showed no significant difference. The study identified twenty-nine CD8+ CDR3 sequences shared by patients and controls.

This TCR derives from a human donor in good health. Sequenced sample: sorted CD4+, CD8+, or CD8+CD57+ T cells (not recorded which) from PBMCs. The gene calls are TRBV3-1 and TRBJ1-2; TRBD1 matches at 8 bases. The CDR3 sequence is CASSQGAGTGNYGYTF. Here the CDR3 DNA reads TGTGCCAGCAGCCAAGGAGCCGGGACAGGAAACTATGGCTACACCTTC.